This TCR beta chain derives from a study of monozygotic twins with cystic fibrosis. Study context: With around 14 PCR cycles, barcoded libraries came from around 2.9 micrograms of fragmented DNA. Study observations and caveats: Co-twins had the most similar V usage for 13 of 16 pairs, J for 8. Median Simpson clonality of roughly 0.0093 suggested naive T cells predominated. No link emerged between shared CDR3 counts and age, concordance or severity.

As concerns this clone: Antigen specificity is unknown.

CDR1 and CDR2 (germline): GTSNPN, SVGIG (reference sequence). The CDR3 has 13 residues. Trimming took off 0 bases at V and 3 bases at J, with 6 bases between the two ends. Only in-frame clones appear in the TCRdb table, and some are missing; sequencing was by immunoSEQ multiplex PCR. Altogether about 36,000 clones are present, 84% being singletons, with the ten largest covering roughly 1.5%. Sequencing input: blood. The TCR originated in a girl aged 2-10 years with cystic fibrosis. The rearrangement links TRBV30 to TRBJ1-3; maybe TRBD1 (5 bases). CDR3 in DNA: TGTGCCTGGAGTGTCCAGGGTGGAAACACCATATATTTT. Encoded protein: CAWSVQGGNTIYF.